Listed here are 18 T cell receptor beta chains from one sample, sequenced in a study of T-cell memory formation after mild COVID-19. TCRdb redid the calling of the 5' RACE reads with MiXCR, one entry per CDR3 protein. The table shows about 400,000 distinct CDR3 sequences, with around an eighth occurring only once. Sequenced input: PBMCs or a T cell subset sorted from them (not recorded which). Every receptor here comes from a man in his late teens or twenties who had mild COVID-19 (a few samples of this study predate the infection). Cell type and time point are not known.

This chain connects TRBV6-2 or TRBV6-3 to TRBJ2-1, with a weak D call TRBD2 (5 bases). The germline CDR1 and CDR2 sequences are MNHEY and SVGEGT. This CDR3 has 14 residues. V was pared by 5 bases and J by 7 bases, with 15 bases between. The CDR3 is CASSRRVPGNEQFF. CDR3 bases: TGTGCCAGCAGTCGCCGGGTTCCGGGGAATGAGCAGTTCTTC.

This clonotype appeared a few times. The DNA for the CDR3 is TGCAGTGCTGGTGGGGGGGGTAATTCACCCCTCCACTTT. Encoded protein: CSAGGGGNSPLHF. This chain connects TRBV20-1 to TRBJ1-6; possibly TRBD1 for D (5 bases). This CDR3 comprises 13 residues. Germline assignment: CDR1 DFQATT and CDR2 SNEGSKA (reference sequence). V was trimmed by 5 bases and J by 6 bases, leaving 11 bases between them.

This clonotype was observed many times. For the CDR3, the DNA is TGTGCCAGCAGTCCCGGACTAGCAGCAGGAGAGCAGTTCTTC. Amino acid sequence: CASSPGLAAGEQFF. V and J are TRBV6-2 or TRBV6-3 and TRBJ2-1; 8 bases line up with TRBD2. This CDR3 region has 14 residues. J was trimmed by 10 bases and V by 5 bases; bases with no gene match: 10. Germline V lookup: CDR1 MNHEY, CDR2 SVGEGT.

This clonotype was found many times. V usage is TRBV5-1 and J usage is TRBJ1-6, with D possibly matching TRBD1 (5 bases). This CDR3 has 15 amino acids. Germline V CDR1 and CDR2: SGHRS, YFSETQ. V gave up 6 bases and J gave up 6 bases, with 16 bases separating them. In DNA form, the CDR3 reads TGCGCCAGCACCCCGTACGGGACCGGTAATTCACCCCTCCACTTT. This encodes CASTPYGTGNSPLHF.

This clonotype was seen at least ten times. The CDR3: CASSSTLLGTGQKLFF. CDR3 sequence (DNA): TGTGCCAGCAGTTCCACCCTTCTGGGGACAGGTCAGAAACTGTTTTTT. V usage is TRBV27 and J usage is TRBJ1-4; 8 bases match TRBD1. CDR1 and CDR2 (germline): MNHEY, SMNVEV (reference sequence). The CDR3 extends over 16 amino acids. V trimming: 4 bases; J trimming: 11 bases; junction bases outside the gene matches: 15.

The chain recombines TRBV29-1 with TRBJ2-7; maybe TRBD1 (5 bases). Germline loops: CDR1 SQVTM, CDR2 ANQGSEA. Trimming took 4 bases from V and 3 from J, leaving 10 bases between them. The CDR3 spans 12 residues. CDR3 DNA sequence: TGCAGCGTTGGGGGCAGTTTCTACGAGCAGTACGTC. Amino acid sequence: CSVGGSFYEQYV.

For the CDR3, the DNA is TGCAGCGTTGACGGGTTGGATGAAGCTTTCTTT. Encoded protein: CSVDGLDEAFF. V and J are TRBV29-1 and TRBJ1-1; D is undetermined. V was cut by 3 bases and J by 7 bases, with 9 bases left in between. There are 11 residues in the CDR3. Looked up from germline, CDR1 is SQVTM and CDR2 is ANQGSEA.

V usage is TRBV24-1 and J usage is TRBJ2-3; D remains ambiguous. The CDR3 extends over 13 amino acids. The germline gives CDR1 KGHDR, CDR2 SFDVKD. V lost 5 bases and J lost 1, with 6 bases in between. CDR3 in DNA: TGTGCCACCAGTGGCCGGGGCACAGATACGCAGTATTTT. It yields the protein CATSGRGTDTQYF.

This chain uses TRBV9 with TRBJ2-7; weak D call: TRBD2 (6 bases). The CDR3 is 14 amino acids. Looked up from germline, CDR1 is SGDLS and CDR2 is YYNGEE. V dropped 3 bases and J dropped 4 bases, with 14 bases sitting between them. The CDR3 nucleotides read TGTGCCAGCAGCGGCGGGACTTCACTATACGAGCAGTACTTC. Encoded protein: CASSGGTSLYEQYF.

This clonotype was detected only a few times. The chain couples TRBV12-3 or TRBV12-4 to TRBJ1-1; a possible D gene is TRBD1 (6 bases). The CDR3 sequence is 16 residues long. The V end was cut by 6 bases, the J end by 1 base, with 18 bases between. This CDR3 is CASREGQPTGNTEAFF. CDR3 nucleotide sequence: TGTGCCAGCAGGGAAGGACAGCCGACAGGGAACACTGAAGCTTTCTTT.

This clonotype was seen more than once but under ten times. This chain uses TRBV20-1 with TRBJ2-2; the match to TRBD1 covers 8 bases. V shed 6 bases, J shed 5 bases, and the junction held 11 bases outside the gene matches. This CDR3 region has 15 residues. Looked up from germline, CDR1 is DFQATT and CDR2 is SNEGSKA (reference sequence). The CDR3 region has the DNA TGCAGTGCGCTATCGGGGCAGGGGGCAACCGGGGAGCTGTTTTTT. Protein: CSALSGQGATGELFF.

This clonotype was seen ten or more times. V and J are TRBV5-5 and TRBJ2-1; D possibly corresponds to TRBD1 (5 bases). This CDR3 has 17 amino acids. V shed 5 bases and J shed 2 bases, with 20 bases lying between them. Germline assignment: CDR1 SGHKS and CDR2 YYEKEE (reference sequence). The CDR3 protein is CASRLSVGQPAYNEQFF. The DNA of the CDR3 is TGTGCCAGCAGGTTATCGGTGGGGCAGCCAGCCTACAATGAGCAGTTCTTC.

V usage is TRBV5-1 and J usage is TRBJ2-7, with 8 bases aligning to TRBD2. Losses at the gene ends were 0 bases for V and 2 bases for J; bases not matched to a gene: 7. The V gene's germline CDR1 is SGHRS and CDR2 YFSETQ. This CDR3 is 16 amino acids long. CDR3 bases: TGCGCCAGCAGCTTGGAGCCAGCGGGGGCCACCTACGAGCAGTACTTC. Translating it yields CASSLEPAGATYEQYF.

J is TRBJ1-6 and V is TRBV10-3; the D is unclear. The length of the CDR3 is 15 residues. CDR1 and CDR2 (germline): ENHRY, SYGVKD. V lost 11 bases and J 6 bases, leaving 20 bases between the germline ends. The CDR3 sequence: CASVGSAPANSPLHF. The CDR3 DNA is TGTGCCTCCGTCGGGTCAGCTCCCGCTAATTCACCCCTCCACTTT.

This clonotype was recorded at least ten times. For the CDR3, the DNA is TGTGCCAGCACCTCCCCAGTGGGCAGGGACCAAGAGACCCAGTACTTC. This translates into CASTSPVGRDQETQYF. The chain recombines TRBV7-9 with TRBJ2-5; possible D gene TRBD1, 5 bases. CDR3 size: 16 residues. CDR1 and CDR2 from the germline V gene are SEHNR and FQNEAQ (reference sequence). The ends were cut back, 7 bases at V and 0 bases at J, with 18 bases in the middle.

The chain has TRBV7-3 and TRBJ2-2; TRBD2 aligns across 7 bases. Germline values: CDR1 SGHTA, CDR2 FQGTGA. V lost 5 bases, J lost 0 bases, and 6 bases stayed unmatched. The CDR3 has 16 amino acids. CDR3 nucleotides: TGTGCCAGCAGCGGCGGGGGAAACGCGAACACCGGGGAGCTGTTTTTT. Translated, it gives CASSGGGNANTGELFF.

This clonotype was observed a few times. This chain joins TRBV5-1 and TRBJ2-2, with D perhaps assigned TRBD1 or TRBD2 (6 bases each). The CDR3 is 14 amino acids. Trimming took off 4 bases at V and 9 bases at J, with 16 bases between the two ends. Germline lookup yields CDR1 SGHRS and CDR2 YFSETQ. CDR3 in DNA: TGCGCCAGCAGCCCGCGAGGGGGGAATAGGGAGCTGTTTTTT. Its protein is CASSPRGGNRELFF.

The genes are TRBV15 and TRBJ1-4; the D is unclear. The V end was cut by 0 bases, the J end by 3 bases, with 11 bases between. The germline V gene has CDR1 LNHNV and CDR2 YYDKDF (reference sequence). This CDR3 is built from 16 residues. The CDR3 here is CATSRDTRAANEKLFF. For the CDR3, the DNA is TGTGCCACCAGCAGAGATACGAGGGCGGCTAATGAAAAACTGTTTTTT.